The clone carrying this TCR beta chain came up once. The antigen is unknown. Sequencing was performed with immunoSEQ multiplex PCR; in TCRdb, only in-frame clones are kept and a portion is missing. Here the sample spans around 80,000 clones, approximately 73% being singletons. The data belong to a study of radiotherapy plus CTLA-4 blockade in lung cancer. The wider study: There were objective responses in 18% of patients, and 31% had disease control.

Germline V gene data show CDR1 as SGDLS and CDR2 as YYNGEE. Trimming shortened V by 0 bases and J by 7 bases, and 16 bases separated the two germline ends. The length of the CDR3 is 15 residues. Whole-study findings and limits: The study found tumor-derived TCR clones expanded in blood after radiotherapy plus ipilimumab. Strongest reported response predictors: early blood clone changes and post-radiation interferon-beta.

The TCR sequence derives from a human donor with non-small cell lung cancer whose response to radiotherapy plus ipilimumab could not be evaluated. This sample comprised peripheral blood, obtained from a patient treated with radiotherapy plus ipilimumab. V is TRBV9 and J is TRBJ1-2; a possible D gene is TRBD1 (5 bases). DNA for the CDR3: TGTGCCAGCAGCGTAGTATTTGGGGGGAGGCTTGGCTACACCTTC. Translation: CASSVVFGGRLGYTF.